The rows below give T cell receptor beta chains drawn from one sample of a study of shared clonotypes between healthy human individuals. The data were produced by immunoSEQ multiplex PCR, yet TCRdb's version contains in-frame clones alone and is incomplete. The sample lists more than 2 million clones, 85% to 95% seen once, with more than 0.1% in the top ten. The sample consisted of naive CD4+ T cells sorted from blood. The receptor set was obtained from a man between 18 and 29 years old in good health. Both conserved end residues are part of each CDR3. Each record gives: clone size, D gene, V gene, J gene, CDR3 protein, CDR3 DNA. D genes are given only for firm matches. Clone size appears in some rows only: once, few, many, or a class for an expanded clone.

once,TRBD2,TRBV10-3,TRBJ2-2,CASGGAPNTGELFF,TGTGCCAGCGGGGGGGCCCCGAACACCGGGGAGCTGTTTTTT
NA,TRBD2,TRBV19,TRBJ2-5,CASCGTTDKYVTQYF,TGTGCCAGTTGCGGGACTACGGACAAGTATGTTACCCAGTACTTC
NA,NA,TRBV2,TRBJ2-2,CASSETGGRTGELFF,TGTGCCAGCAGTGAAACGGGGGGCCGGACCGGGGAGCTGTTTTTT
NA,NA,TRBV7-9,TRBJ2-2,CASSWGNTGELFF,TGTGCCAGCAGCTGGGGGAACACCGGGGAGCTGTTTTTT
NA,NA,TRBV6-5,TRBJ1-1,CASAIGPPRSTEAFF,TGTGCCAGCGCCATCGGGCCTCCCCGAAGCACTGAAGCTTTCTTT
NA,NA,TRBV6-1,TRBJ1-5,CASSEVKGSNQPQHF,TGTGCCAGCAGTGAAGTTAAAGGAAGTAATCAGCCCCAGCATTTT
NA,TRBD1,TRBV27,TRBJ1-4,CASSFMTGVWELFF,TGTGCCAGCAGTTTCATGACAGGGGTCTGGGAACTGTTTTTT
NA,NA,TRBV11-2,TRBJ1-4,CASSFSSGNEKLFF,TGTGCCAGCAGCTTCTCCTCTGGAAATGAAAAACTGTTTTTT
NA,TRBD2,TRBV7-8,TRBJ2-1,CASSLAVQRGSLRDEQFF,TGTGCCAGCAGCTTAGCGGTCCAGCGGGGGAGTCTCCGGGATGAGCAGTTCTTC
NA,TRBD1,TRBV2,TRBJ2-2,CASGGQGNTGELFF,TGTGCCAGCGGCGGACAGGGTAACACCGGGGAGCTGTTTTTT
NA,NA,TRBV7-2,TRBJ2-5,CASSPGTQETQYF,TGTGCCAGCAGCCCCGGGACGCAAGAGACCCAGTACTTC
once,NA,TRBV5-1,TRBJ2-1,CASSREDWDEQFF,TGCGCCAGCAGCCGAGAAGACTGGGATGAGCAGTTCTTC
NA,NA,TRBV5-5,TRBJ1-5,CASSLPGEQPQHF,TGTGCCAGCAGCTTGCCGGGGGAGCAGCCCCAGCATTTT
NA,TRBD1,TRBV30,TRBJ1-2,CAWSPRGQHITF,TGTGCCTGGTCCCCCAGGGGGCAACACATCACCTTC
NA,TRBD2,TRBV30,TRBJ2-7,CAWSVYRTSGSSSQAGEQYF,TGTGCCTGGAGTGTATATCGGACTAGCGGGAGTTCCTCCCAGGCTGGCGAGCAGTACTTC
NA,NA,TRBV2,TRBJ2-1,CASSDLWGGYNEQFF,TGTGCCAGCAGTGATTTGTGGGGCGGTTACAATGAGCAGTTCTTC
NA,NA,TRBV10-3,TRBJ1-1,CAISESHTIEPEAFF,TGTGCCATCAGTGAGTCGCACACTATAGAACCTGAAGCTTTCTTT
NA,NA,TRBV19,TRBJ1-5,CASSRTGSNQPQHF,TGTGCCAGTAGTCGGACGGGTAGCAATCAGCCCCAGCATTTT
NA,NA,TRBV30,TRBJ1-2,CACPKGNYGYTF,TGTGCCTGTCCGAAGGGGAACTATGGCTACACCTTC
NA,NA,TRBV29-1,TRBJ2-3,CSVEARLSTDTQYF,TGCAGCGTTGAGGCGCGACTGAGTACAGATACGCAGTATTTT
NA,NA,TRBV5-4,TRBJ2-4,CASSLVGAKNIQYF,TGTGCCAGCAGCTTGGTTGGAGCCAAAAACATTCAGTACTTC
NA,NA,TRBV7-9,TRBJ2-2,CASRRSGTGELFF,TGTGCCAGCAGGCGGTCGGGCACCGGGGAGCTGTTTTTT
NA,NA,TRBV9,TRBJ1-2,CASSPQGGPGYTF,TGTGCCAGCAGCCCTCAAGGGGGGCCTGGCTACACCTTC
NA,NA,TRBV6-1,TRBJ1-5,CACSVDVQPQHF,TGTGCCTGCTCGGTGGATGTTCAGCCCCAGCATTTT
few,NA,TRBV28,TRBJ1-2,CASSLRDRYGYTF,TGTGCCAGCAGTTTACGTGACAGATATGGCTACACCTTC
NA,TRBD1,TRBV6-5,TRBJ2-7,CASSYRDDRVIAF,TGTGCCAGCAGTTACCGTGATGACAGGGTCATCGCCTTC
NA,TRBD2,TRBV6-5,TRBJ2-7,CASRQSGGSYEQYF,TGTGCCAGCAGACAAAGCGGGGGCTCCTACGAGCAGTACTTC
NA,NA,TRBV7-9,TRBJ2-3,CASSFLSNPSTDTQYF,TGTGCCAGCAGCTTCCTCTCCAATCCTAGCACAGATACGCAGTATTTT
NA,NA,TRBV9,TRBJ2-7,CASSVLGLPTYEQYF,TGTGCCAGCAGCGTACTAGGACTACCGACCTACGAGCAGTACTTC
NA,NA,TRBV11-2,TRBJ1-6,CASSLDTGGSPLHF,TGTGCCAGCAGCTTAGATACGGGCGGTTCACCCCTCCACTTT
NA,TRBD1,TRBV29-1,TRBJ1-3,CSVQGQGKNTIYF,TGCAGCGTTCAGGGACAGGGGAAAAACACCATATATTTT
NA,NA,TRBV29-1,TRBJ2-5,CSGSVSMETQYF,TGCAGCGGTAGCGTGTCGATGGAGACCCAGTACTTC
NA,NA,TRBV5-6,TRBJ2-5,CASSLRQTGKKETQYF,TGTGCCAGCAGCCTACGTCAGACAGGCAAGAAAGAGACCCAGTACTTC
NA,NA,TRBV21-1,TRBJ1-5,CASSNGGQYLTWHF,TGTGCCAGCAGCAACGGTGGACAGTACCTGACCTGGCATTTT
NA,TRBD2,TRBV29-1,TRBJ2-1,CSVDPSGGAYEQFF,TGCAGCGTTGATCCTAGCGGGGGGGCCTATGAGCAGTTCTTC
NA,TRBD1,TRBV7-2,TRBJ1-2,CASSPGTGGLGYTF,TGTGCCAGCAGCCCAGGGACAGGGGGTCTAGGCTACACCTTC
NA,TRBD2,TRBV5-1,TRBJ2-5,CASSPGTSGGFQETQYF,TGCGCCAGCAGCCCAGGAACTAGCGGGGGGTTTCAGGAGACCCAGTACTTC
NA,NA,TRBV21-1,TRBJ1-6,CASSKALVCEHPSSYNSPLHF,TGTGCCAGCAGCAAAGCGCTAGTCTGCGAACACCCGAGCTCCTATAATTCACCCCTCCACTTT
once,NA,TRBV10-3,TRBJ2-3,CAITRDGITDTQYF,TGTGCCATCACCCGGGACGGAATAACAGATACGCAGTATTTT
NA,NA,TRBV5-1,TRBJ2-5,CASSWGWNGEETQYF,TGCGCCAGCAGCTGGGGATGGAACGGGGAGGAGACCCAGTACTTC
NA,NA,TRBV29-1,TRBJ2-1,CSVEGGLWGGIEQFF,TGCAGCGTCGAAGGTGGACTTTGGGGCGGTATAGAGCAGTTCTTC
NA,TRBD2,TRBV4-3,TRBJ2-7,CASSQDLASGDSYEQYF,TGCGCCAGCAGCCAAGATCTTGCTAGCGGGGACAGCTACGAGCAGTACTTC
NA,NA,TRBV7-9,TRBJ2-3,CASSLDMGASTDTQYF,TGTGCCAGCAGCTTAGATATGGGTGCTAGCACAGATACGCAGTATTTT
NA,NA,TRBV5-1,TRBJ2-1,CASSLPVPNEQFF,TGCGCCAGCAGCTTGCCCGTCCCAAATGAGCAGTTCTTC
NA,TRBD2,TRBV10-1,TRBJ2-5,CASSPAGGSMAQYF,TGCGCCAGCAGTCCAGCGGGGGGCAGCATGGCCCAGTACTTC
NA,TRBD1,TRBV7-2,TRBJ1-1,CASSWTGVNTEAFF,TGTGCCAGCAGCTGGACAGGGGTTAACACTGAAGCTTTCTTT